This is a list of T cell receptor beta chains from one sample in a study of blood T cell repertoires in COVID-19. Sequenced by immunoSEQ multiplex PCR; TCRdb stores in-frame clones only, minus some. Among some 340,000 clones, 83% were seen once, and the ten largest hold less than 6%. The sequenced sample was PBMCs or T cells enriched from blood (not recorded which). The source of these receptors is a woman aged 45-65 years who had recovered from COVID-19. The CDR3 runs from the conserved cysteine through the conserved F or W. The D gene is left open where the match is weak. For some rows the clone size is stated as once, few or many, or as a class when expanded; others skip it.

TRBJ1-2 | NA | TRBV18 | TRBD1 | CASSPNTGQGKDGYTF | TGTGCCAGCTCACCCAACACCGGACAGGGGAAGGATGGCTACACCTTC
TRBJ1-6 | NA | TRBV5-8 | NA | CASSRAGGSPLHF | TGTGCCAGCTCGAGGGCTGGAGGATCACCCCTCCACTTT
TRBJ2-1 | NA | TRBV2 | TRBD2 | CATLARPSYNEQFF | TGTGCCACACTAGCGAGACCCTCCTACAATGAGCAGTTCTTC
TRBJ1-6 | NA | TRBV2 | NA | CASGGSSYNSPLHF | TGTGCCAGCGGGGGGAGCTCCTATAATTCACCCCTCCACTTT
TRBJ2-7 | few | TRBV18 | NA | CASSRRRDTYEQYF | TGTGCCAGCTCACGACGACGGGATACCTACGAGCAGTACTTC
TRBJ1-2 | few | TRBV3-1/TRBV3-2 | TRBD1 | CASSQWGQDANYGYTF | TGTGCCAGCAGCCAATGGGGACAGGATGCTAACTATGGCTACACCTTC
TRBJ2-2 | once | TRBV7-2 | TRBD1 | CASSPRGQGANTGELFF | TGTGCCAGCAGCCCCCGGGGACAGGGGGCGAACACCGGGGAGCTGTTTTTT
TRBJ2-2 | once | TRBV5-1 | TRBD1 | CASSLGPGTGGTGELFF | TGCGCCAGCAGCTTGGGCCCCGGGACAGGGGGCACCGGGGAGCTGTTTTTT
TRBJ1-1 | NA | TRBV4-1 | NA | CASSRPQGGPNTEAFF | TGCGCCAGCAGCCGACCACAGGGCGGTCCGAACACTGAAGCTTTCTTT
TRBJ1-1 | NA | TRBV5-6 | TRBD1 | CASSLRQGVNTEAFF | TGTGCCAGCAGCTTGAGACAGGGGGTGAACACTGAAGCTTTCTTT
TRBJ2-2 | NA | TRBV7-2 | NA | CASSLASRTTGELFF | TGTGCCAGCAGCTTGGCTAGCAGGACGACCGGGGAGCTGTTTTTT
TRBJ1-1 | NA | TRBV21-1 | NA | CASTKGMSEYRGCSNTEAFF | TGTGCCAGCACCAAAGGGATGTCCGAGTACAGGGGTTGTTCGAACACTGAAGCTTTCTTT
TRBJ2-1 | NA | TRBV12-3/TRBV12-4 | TRBD2 | CATGGSIYNEQFF | TGTGCCACAGGCGGGAGCATTTACAATGAGCAGTTCTTC
TRBJ2-3 | NA | TRBV9 | TRBD2 | CASSVASGGIADTQYF | TGTGCCAGCAGCGTAGCTAGCGGGGGGATCGCAGATACGCAGTATTTT